This T cell receptor (beta chain) is from a study of regulatory T cells in long-lasting Graves disease. This sample's time point: persistent/refractory GD, antithyroid drugs over 5 years with positive TRAb. Construction of the TCR library relied on RNA isolated from PBMCs. CDR3 regions were amplified by Arm-PCR using iRepertoire HTBI primers to build TCR beta libraries. TCRdb redid the calling of the multiplex PCR reads with MiXCR, one entry per CDR3 protein. The sample yields 430,000 or so distinct CDR3 sequences, roughly a fifth seen once. V was pared by 1 base and J by 9 bases, with 5 bases of the junction left unmatched. Germline V gives CDR1 SGHNT, CDR2 YENEEA. CDR3 size: 13 residues. With regard to this clonotype: It may be a read error: a sequence one base away is much more abundant.

The material sequenced was peripheral blood mononuclear cells (PBMCs), taken when the disease was refractory, from a patient treated with antithyroid drugs. The chain links TRBV11-3 to TRBJ2-7, with 8 nucleotides matching TRBD2. The receptor was derived from a female donor with Graves disease. For the CDR3, the DNA is TGTGCCAGCAGCTTAGGAGCGGGAGTCGGGCAGTACTTC. Translation gives CASSLGAGVGQYF.